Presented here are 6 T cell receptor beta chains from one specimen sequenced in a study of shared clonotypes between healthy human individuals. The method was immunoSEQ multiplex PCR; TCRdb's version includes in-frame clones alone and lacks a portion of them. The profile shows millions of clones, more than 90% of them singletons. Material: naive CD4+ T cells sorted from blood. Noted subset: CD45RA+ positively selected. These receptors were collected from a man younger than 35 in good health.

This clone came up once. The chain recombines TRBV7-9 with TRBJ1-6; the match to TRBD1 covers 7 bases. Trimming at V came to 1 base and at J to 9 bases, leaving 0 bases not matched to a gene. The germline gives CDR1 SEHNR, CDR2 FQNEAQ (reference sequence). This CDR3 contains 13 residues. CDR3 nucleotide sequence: TGTGCCAGCAGCTTAGGACAGGGTTCACCCCTCCACTTT. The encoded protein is CASSLGQGSPLHF.

The CDR3: CSVERGQGTLNEQFF. The DNA of the CDR3 is TGCAGCGTTGAAAGGGGACAGGGTACACTCAATGAGCAGTTCTTC. The genes are TRBV29-1 and TRBJ2-1, with 9 bases aligning to TRBD1. The CDR3 covers 15 residues. In germline, CDR1 is SQVTM, CDR2 ANQGSEA. The junction had 8 bases not matched to a gene; V was cut back by 2 bases and J by 6 bases.

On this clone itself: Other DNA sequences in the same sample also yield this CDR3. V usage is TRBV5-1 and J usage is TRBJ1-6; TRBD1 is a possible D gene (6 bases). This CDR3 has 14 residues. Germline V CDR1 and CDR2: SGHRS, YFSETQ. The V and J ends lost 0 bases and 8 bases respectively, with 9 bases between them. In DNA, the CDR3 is TGCGCCAGCAGCTTGGAGGGGGGCGATTCACCCCTCCACTTT. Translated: CASSLEGGDSPLHF.

The CDR3 DNA reads as TGTGCCAGCTCAAGCGGGCTGGATGAAAAACTGTTTTTT. Amino acids: CASSSGLDEKLFF. The chain is built from TRBV18 and TRBJ1-4; no firm D call. Germline V lookup: CDR1 KGHSH, CDR2 LQKENI. The V end lost 5 bases, the J end lost 6 bases, and 10 bases lay between the germline ends. The CDR3 totals 13 residues.

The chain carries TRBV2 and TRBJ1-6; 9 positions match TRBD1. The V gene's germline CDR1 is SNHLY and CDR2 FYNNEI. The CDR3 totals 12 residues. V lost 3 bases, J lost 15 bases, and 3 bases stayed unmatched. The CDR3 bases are TGTGCCAGCAGTGAGGACAGGGGAGGCCTCCACTTT. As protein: CASSEDRGGLHF.

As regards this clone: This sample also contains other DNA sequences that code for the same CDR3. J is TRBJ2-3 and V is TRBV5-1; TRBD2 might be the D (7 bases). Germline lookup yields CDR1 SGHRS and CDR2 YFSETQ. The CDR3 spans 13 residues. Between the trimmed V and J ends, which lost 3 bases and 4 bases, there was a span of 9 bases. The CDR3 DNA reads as TGCGCCAGCAGCTCGGGGGGCGCAGATACGCAGTATTTT. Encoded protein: CASSSGGADTQYF.